This T cell receptor (beta chain) originates from a study of OX40 agonist ivuxolimab in advanced cancers. Study-wide context: Dose-escalation subjects each had hepatocellular carcinoma, melanoma, renal cell or head and neck cancer.

Measured with immunoSEQ multiplex PCR; TCRdb has only the in-frame clones, and not every one. The sample consists of 70,000 to 90,000 clones, more than 80% of them appearing once. V was shortened by 9 bases and J by 3 bases, with 21 bases between the two germline ends. Germline V gene lookup returns CDR1 MGHRA and CDR2 YSYEKL. The CDR3 runs 16 residues. The rearrangement links TRBV4-1 to TRBJ1-5, with a possible D match to TRBD1 (6 bases). The sequencing here drew on CD4+ or CD8+ T cells sorted from blood, taken in a trial of the OX40 agonist ivuxolimab. This clonotype was sampled from an adult with an advanced solid tumor such as melanoma, head and neck, liver or kidney cancer. CDR3 DNA: TGCGCCAGTGGCCCTTTTTGGGGGCTGAACAATCAGCCCCAGCATTTT. Amino acid sequence: CASGPFWGLNNQPQHF.